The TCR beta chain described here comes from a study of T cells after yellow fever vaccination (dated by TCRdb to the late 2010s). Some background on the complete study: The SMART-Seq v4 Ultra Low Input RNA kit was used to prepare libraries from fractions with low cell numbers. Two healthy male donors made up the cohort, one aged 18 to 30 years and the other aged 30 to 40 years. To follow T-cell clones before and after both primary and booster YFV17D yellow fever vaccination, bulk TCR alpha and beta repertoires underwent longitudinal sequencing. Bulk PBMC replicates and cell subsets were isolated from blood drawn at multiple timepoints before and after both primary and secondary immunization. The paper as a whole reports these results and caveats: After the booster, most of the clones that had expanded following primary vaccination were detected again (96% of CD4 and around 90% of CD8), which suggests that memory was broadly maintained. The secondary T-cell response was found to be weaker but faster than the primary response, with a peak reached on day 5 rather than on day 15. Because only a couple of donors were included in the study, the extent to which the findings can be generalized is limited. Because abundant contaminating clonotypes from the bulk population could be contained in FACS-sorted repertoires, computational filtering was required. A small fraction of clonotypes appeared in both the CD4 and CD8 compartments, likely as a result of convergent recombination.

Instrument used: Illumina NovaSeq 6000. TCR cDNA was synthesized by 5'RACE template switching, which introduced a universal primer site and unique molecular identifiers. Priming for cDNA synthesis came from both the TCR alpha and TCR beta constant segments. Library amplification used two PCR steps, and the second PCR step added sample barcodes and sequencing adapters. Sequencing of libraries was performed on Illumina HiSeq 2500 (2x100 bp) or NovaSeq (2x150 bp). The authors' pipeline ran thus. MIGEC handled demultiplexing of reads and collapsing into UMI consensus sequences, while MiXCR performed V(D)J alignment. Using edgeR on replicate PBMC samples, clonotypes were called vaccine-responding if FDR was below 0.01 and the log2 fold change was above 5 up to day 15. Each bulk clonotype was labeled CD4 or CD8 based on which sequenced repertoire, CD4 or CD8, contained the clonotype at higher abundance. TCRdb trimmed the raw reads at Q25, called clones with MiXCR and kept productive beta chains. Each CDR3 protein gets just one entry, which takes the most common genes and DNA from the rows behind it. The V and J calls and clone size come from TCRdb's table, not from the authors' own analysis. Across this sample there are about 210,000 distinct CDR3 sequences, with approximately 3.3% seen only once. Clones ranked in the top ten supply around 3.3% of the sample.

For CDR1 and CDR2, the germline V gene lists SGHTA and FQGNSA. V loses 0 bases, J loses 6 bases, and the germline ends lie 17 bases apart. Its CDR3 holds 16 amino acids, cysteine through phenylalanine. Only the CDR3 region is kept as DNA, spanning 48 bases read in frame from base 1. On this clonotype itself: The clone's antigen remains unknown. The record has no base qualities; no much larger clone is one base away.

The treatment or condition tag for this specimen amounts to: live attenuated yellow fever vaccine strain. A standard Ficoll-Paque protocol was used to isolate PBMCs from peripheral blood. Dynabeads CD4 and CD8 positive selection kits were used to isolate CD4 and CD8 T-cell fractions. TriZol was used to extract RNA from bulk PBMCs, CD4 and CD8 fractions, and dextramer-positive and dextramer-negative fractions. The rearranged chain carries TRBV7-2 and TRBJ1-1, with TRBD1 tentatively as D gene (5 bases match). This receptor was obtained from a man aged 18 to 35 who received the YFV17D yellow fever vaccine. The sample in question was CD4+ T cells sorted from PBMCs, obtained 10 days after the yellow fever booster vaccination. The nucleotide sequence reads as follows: TGTGCCAGCAGCTTAGCAACCGGCTCTGGGGGTTCTGAAGCTTTCTTT. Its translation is CASSLATGSGGSEAFF. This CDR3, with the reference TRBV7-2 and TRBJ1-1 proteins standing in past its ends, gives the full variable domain GAGVSQSPSNKVTEKGKDVELRCDPISGHTALYWYRQSLGQGLEFLIYFQGNSAPDKSGLPSDRFSAERTGGSVSTLTIQRTQQEDSAVYLCASSLATGSGGSEAFFGQGTRLTVV.